The present T cell receptor (beta chain) was sequenced within a study of shared clonotypes between healthy human individuals. Study-wide points: Unshared clonotypes carried lower generation probabilities than those common to all four donors. Among donors, clonotype sharing was expected to be affected by sequencing depth.

Worth noting for this clone: As yet, its antigen is unknown.

DNA at about 0.2 ug, 25,000 to 35,000 T cell genomes, went into sorted-subset replicate PCRs. Using immunoSEQ multiplex PCR, the repertoire was profiled, and TCRdb retains in-frame clones only, with some absent. The repertoire has roughly 400,000 clones, about 96% of them found once; the top ten carry approximately 0.32%. The germline CDR1 and CDR2 sequences are LGHNA and YNFKEQ. CDR3 length: 15 amino acids. V gave up 0 bases and J gave up 3 bases, with 10 bases separating them. The sequencing sample was made of memory CD8+ T cells sorted from blood. Sample subset: CD45RO+ cells pooled with CCR7-negative TemRA cells. This receptor was taken from a young man in good health. The chain is built from TRBV4-2 and TRBJ2-3; the D is unclear. The CDR3 is CASSQDGMPTDTQYF. The CDR3 coding sequence is TGTGCCAGCAGCCAAGATGGGATGCCAACAGATACGCAGTATTTT.